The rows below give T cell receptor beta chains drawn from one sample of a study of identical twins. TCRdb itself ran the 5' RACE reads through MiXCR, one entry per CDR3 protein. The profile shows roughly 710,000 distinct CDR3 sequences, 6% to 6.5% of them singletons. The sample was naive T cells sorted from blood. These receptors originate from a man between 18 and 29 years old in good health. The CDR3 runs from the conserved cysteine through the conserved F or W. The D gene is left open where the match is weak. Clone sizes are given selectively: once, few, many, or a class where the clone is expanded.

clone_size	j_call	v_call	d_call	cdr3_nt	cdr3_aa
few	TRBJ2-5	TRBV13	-	TGTGCCAGCAGCCACTGGAAATCCACCGGGCAAGAGACCCAGTACTTC	CASSHWKSTGQETQYF
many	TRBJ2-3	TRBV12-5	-	TGTGCTAGTGGTTTGGCCGGGTTCACAGATACGCAGTATTTT	CASGLAGFTDTQYF
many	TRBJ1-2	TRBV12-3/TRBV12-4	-	TGTGCCAGCAGTTTTGGAGGGGAATATGGCTACACCTTC	CASSFGGEYGYTF
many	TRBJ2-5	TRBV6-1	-	TGTGCCAGCGGGGTTCGTGTCGGGGGCGCGGAGACCCAGTACTTC	CASGVRVGGAETQYF
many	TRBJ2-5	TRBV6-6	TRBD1	TGTGCCAGCAGTTACGCAACAGGGGCTCAGTACTTC	CASSYATGAQYF
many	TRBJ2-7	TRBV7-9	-	TGTGCCAGCACTGACGACTATAGGGAGCAGTACTTC	CASTDDYREQYF
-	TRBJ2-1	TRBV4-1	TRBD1	TGCGCCAGCAGCCAGCCCGGGACAGGGAAGTGGAATGAGCAGTTCTTC	CASSQPGTGKWNEQFF
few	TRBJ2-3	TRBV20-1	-	TGCAGTGCTCTCGGGAAATATTTT	CSALGKYF
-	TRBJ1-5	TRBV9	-	TGTGCCAGCGGAGGGGGATTTGCGGGTCAGCCCCAGCATTTT	CASGGGFAGQPQHF
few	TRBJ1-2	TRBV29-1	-	TGCAGCGTCACGAGGGGGGGCTGGGGTGGCTACACCTTC	CSVTRGGWGGYTF
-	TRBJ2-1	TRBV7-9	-	TGTGCCAGCAGCTTATCTTGGGAGCAGTTCTTC	CASSLSWEQFF
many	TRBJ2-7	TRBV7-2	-	TGTGCCAGCAGCTTCGGACAGTACTACGAGCAGTACTTC	CASSFGQYYEQYF
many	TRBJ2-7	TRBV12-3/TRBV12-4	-	TGTGCCAGCAGTTTAGCGGAGGGGGCTTCCTACGAGCAGTACTTC	CASSLAEGASYEQYF
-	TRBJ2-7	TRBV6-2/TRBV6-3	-	TGTGCCAGCAGCCCATTGGAAACTGTCTACGAGCAGTACTTC	CASSPLETVYEQYF
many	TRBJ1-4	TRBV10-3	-	TGTGCCATCAGCTGGGGCGGTGGTGAAAAACTGTTTTTT	CAISWGGGEKLFF
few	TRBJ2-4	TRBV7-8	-	TGTGCCAGCTGCCCCTTGGCAGGGCAGGCCAAAAACATTCAGTACTTC	CASCPLAGQAKNIQYF
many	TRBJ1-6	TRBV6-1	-	TGTGCCAGCAGTCAGGGGCCAGTTCAGAATTCACCCCTCCACTTT	CASSQGPVQNSPLHF
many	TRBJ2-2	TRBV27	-	TGTGCCAGCAGTATCGGGACGGTGAACACCGGGGAGCTGTTTTTT	CASSIGTVNTGELFF
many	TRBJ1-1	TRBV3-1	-	TGTGCCAGCAGTCGGGGACGCGGCGTGGGAGCTTTCTTT	CASSRGRGVGAFF
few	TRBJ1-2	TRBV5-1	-	TGCGCCAGCAGCGAACACGAAAACTATGGCTACACCTTC	CASSEHENYGYTF
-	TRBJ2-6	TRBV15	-	TGTGCCACCAGCAGAGATATGGCTGGGGCCAACGTCCTGACTTTC	CATSRDMAGANVLTF
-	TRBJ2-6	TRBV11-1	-	TGTGCCAGCAGCTTAGTTTCGTCCTCAGGGGCCAACGTCCTGACTTTC	CASSLVSSSGANVLTF
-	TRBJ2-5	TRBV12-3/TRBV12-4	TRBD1	TGTGCCAGCAGAGACAGGGGTACCCAAGAGACCCAGTACTTC	CASRDRGTQETQYF
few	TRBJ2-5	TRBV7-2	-	TGTGCCAGCAGCTTACCAGGACACATCCCTGGGGAGACCCAGTACTTC	CASSLPGHIPGETQYF
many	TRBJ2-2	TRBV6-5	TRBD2	TGTGCCAGCAGTTACTTTTTTCTAGCGGAGCCCACCGGGGAGCTGTTTTTT	CASSYFFLAEPTGELFF
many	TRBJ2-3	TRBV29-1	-	TGCAGCGTTGAATCCGACCGCACAGATACGCAGTATTTT	CSVESDRTDTQYF
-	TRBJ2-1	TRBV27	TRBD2	TGTGCCAGCAGTTTCGGGACTAGTTTCAATGAGCAGTTCTTC	CASSFGTSFNEQFF
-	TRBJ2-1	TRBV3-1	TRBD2	TGTGCCAGCAGCCAAGATTTGTGGGGGGGTAGCGACAATGAGCAGTTCTTC	CASSQDLWGGSDNEQFF
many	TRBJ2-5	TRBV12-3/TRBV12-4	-	TGTGCCAGCAGCCCTACAGGGGGGGGCCAGGAAACCCAGTACTTC	CASSPTGGGQETQYF
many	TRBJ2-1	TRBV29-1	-	TGCAGCGTTGTGAACCCCTCTCCGGTTCACAATGAGCAGTTCTTC	CSVVNPSPVHNEQFF
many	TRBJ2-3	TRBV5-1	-	TGCGCCAGCAGCTTGCAGGGAGTGAACACAGATACGCAGTATTTT	CASSLQGVNTDTQYF
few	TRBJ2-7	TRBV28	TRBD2	TGTGCCAGCACCCCACTAGCGGGAGCCTACGAGCAGTACTTC	CASTPLAGAYEQYF
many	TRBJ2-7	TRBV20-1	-	TGCAGTGCTAGTTCCTCAAACACCTACGAGCAGTACTTC	CSASSSNTYEQYF
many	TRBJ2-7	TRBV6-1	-	TGTGCCAGCGGTGCAGCCCGAGTGGAGTACGAGCAGTACTTC	CASGAARVEYEQYF
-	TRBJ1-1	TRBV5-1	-	TGCGCCAGCAGCGGGGGCCAGGGGAACACTGAAGCTTTCTTT	CASSGGQGNTEAFF
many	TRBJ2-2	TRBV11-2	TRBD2	TGTGCCAGCAGCTCCGGGACTAGCGGAGTCGGGGAGCTGTTTTTT	CASSSGTSGVGELFF
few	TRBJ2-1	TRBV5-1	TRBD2	TGCGCCAGCAGCTTGGCCTTCGGACTAGCGGGAAATGAGCAGTTCTTC	CASSLAFGLAGNEQFF
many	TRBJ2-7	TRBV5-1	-	TGCGCCAGCAGCCCGGTGGGAGTCCCTTCCTACGAGCAGTACTTC	CASSPVGVPSYEQYF
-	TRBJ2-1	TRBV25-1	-	TGTGCCAGCAGTGATGACGGGTACAATGAGCAGTTCTTC	CASSDDGYNEQFF
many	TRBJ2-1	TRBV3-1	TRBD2	TGTGCCAGCAGCTCCTCAATACTACTAGCGGGAGGGAACAATGAGCAGTTCTTC	CASSSSILLAGGNNEQFF
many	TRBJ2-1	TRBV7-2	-	TGTGCCAGCAGAACCTGGACTGATCCTAGCAGTGAGCAGTTCTTC	CASRTWTDPSSEQFF